This T cell receptor beta chain comes out of a study of blood T cell repertoires in COVID-19. Across the study: Material from acute and convalescent COVID-19 was sourced from the United States, Italy and Spain. PBMCs, B-cell-depleted T cells, or T cells provided the cDNA or gDNA that made up the material.

In the original analysis: Amplification with reference gene primers provided the estimates of nucleated cell counts. Sequencing used immunoSEQ multiplex PCR; TCRdb keeps in-frame clones, though not all of them. The V and J calls and clone size were taken over from that table, and D and trimming were inferred from the DNA. The sample holds around 140,000 clones, over 65% seen once. The CDR3 has 18 amino acids. J was trimmed by 0 bases and V by 4 bases; bases with no gene match: 8. CDR1 is MGHDK, CDR2 SYGVNS, per germline. The sequenced sample consisted of peripheral blood. The origin of this receptor is a man aged 50-59 years with acute or convalescent COVID-19. The rearrangement links TRBV25-1 to TRBJ1-4; 10 nucleotides match TRBD1. The CDR3 nucleotides read TGTGCCAGCAGTGCAACCACCGGGACAGGGGCAACTAATGAAAAACTGTTTTTT. This codes for CASSATTGTGATNEKLFF.